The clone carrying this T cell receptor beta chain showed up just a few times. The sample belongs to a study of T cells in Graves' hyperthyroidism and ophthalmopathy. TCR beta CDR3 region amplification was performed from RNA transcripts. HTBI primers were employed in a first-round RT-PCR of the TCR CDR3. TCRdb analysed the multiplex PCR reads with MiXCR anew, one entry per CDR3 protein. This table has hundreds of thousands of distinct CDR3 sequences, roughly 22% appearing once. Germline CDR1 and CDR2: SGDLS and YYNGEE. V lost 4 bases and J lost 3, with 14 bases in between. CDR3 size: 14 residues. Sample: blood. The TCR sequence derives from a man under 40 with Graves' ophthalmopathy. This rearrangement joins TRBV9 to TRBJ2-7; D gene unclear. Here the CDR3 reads CASSPWPVDYEQYF. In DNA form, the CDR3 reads TGTGCCAGCAGCCCCTGGCCCGTAGACTACGAGCAGTACTTC.